This T cell receptor beta chain was captured by sequencing in a study of shared clonotypes between healthy human individuals. Across the whole study: Ranging from 18 to 49 in age, donors were two women and a few men.

Trimming removed 10 bases from V and 2 bases from J, with 8 bases in between. This CDR3 comprises 12 residues. Germline V gene sequence: CDR1 MNHNS, CDR2 SASEGT. The test was conducted at deep level. Using immunoSEQ multiplex PCR, the repertoire was profiled, and TCRdb retains in-frame clones only, with some absent. The sample carries roughly 500,000 clones, 90% to 97% recorded once. The sequence was obtained from a woman aged 25 to 39 in good health. The V gene is TRBV6-1, the J gene TRBJ1-4, with D maybe TRBD1 (5 bases). The source material was naive CD4+ T cells sorted from blood. The subset was: CD45RA+ positively selected. The CDR3 sequence: CATQGTNEKLFF. CDR3 in DNA: TGTGCCACCCAGGGCACTAATGAAAAACTGTTTTTT.